These 29 T cell receptor beta chains were sequenced from one sample in a study of T cell responses to AZD1222 COVID-19 vaccine (dated by TCRdb to the early 2020s). Library prep was done by the immunoSEQ multiplex PCR assay. Drawn from immuneACCESS, this table holds only the in-frame rearrangements with V and J called that TCRdb kept. Clones are partly lost; checked studies trace under half to an unresolved V gene and leave the rest unexplained. Here the sample has approximately 150,000 clones; about 90% occur a single time. The ten largest account for roughly 3.9% of the sample. The meaning of the sample's time point label: about 28 days (+/-7) after the second vaccine dose. Sequencing was performed on peripheral blood, taken 28 days after the second AZD1222 dose. The receptors were gathered from an adult who received the AZD1222 COVID-19 vaccine.

The V gene is TRBV15, the J gene TRBJ2-3; 7 nucleotides line up with TRBD1. Germline loops: CDR1 LNHNV, CDR2 YYDKDF (reference sequence). The trim removed 5 bases at V and 0 bases at J, leaving 8 bases unmatched. This CDR3 comprises 16 residues. CDR3: CATSPGQASSTDTQYF. CDR3 coding DNA: TGTGCCACCAGCCCAGGACAGGCCTCTAGCACAGATACGCAGTATTTT.

The sample holds a few counts of this clone. The chain employs TRBV19 and TRBJ2-7; perhaps TRBD2 as D (7 bases). The CDR3 loop spans 15 amino acids. The V end was cut by 9 bases, the J end by 0 bases, with 18 bases between. The germline V gene has CDR1 LNHDA and CDR2 SQIVND (reference sequence). CDR3 residues: CASQLSGTSSYEQYF. The CDR3 DNA reads TGTGCCAGCCAGTTAAGCGGGACAAGCTCCTACGAGCAGTACTTC.

This chain links TRBV7-2 with TRBJ1-5; D gene ambiguous. Trimming shortened V by 5 bases and J by 5 bases, and 10 bases separated the two germline ends. The CDR3 extends over 13 amino acids. Germline-derived CDR1 and CDR2 are SGHTA and FQGNSA. Written as DNA, the CDR3 is TGTGCCAGCAGCCCTAGCATAGATCAGCCCCAGCATTTT. It yields the protein CASSPSIDQPQHF.

V gene TRBV5-1 combines with J gene TRBJ1-1, with D hard to call. The CDR3 length is 12 residues. The V and J ends lost 0 bases and 8 bases respectively, with 8 bases between them. Germline CDR1 and CDR2: SGHRS and YFSETQ. The DNA for the CDR3 is TGCGCCAGCAGCTTGGATCTAGGCGAAGCTTTCTTT. It specifies CASSLDLGEAFF.

The genes are TRBV7-9 and TRBJ1-3, with D possibly TRBD1 on 6 matching bases. CDR3 length: 17 amino acids. Germline CDR1 reads SEHNR; CDR2 reads FQNEAQ (reference sequence). V lost 1 base and J 4 bases, leaving 17 bases between the germline ends. CDR3 loop: CASSLVGGNAQGNTIYF. CDR3 nucleotide sequence: TGTGCCAGCAGCTTAGTAGGGGGAAATGCCCAGGGAAACACCATATATTTT. The whole variable domain, filled in from reference TRBV7-9 and TRBJ1-3, reads DTGVSQNPRHKITKRGQNVTFRCDPISEHNRLYWYRQTLGQGPEFLTYFQNEAQLEKSRLLSDRFSAERPKGSFSTLEIQRTEQGDSAMYLCASSLVGGNAQGNTIYFGEGSWLTVV.

This sequence joins TRBV9 and TRBJ1-3; D not certain. CDR3 length: 15 residues. Germline CDR1 is SGDLS and CDR2 is YYNGEE. V lost 0 bases and J 0 bases, leaving 7 bases between the germline ends. The CDR3 nucleotides read TGTGCCAGCAGCGTAGAAGGCAGCTCTGGAAACACCATATATTTT. Protein sequence: CASSVEGSSGNTIYF.

The rearrangement uses TRBV6-5 and TRBJ1-2; perhaps TRBD1 as D (5 bases). The CDR3 extends over 13 amino acids. Germline V lookup: CDR1 MNHEY, CDR2 SVGAGI. Trimming removed 10 bases at V and 7 bases at J, with 19 bases between. The CDR3, as DNA: TGTGCCACATTACAGGACGGGCAGAGTGGCTACACCTTC. Translation: CATLQDGQSGYTF.

The rearrangement uses TRBV4-1 and TRBJ2-5; TRBD2 matches 11 bases. The junction had 7 bases not matched to a gene; V was cut back by 2 bases and J by 5 bases. The CDR3 has 16 amino acids. CDR1 is MGHRA and CDR2 is YSYEKL in the germline V gene. This CDR3 is CASSQQTSGMSETQYF. The CDR3 DNA is TGCGCCAGCAGCCAACAGACTAGCGGGATGAGTGAGACCCAGTACTTC.

V gene TRBV7-9 combines with J gene TRBJ1-1; no definite D call. This CDR3 region has 14 residues. CDR1 is SEHNR and CDR2 is FQNEAQ in the germline V gene (reference sequence). Trimming took 2 bases from V and 2 from J, leaving 9 bases between them. The CDR3 region is CASSLSGQNTEAFF. The CDR3 DNA reads as TGTGCCAGCAGCTTATCAGGCCAAAACACTGAAGCTTTCTTT. Based on the CDR3 plus reference TRBV7-9 and TRBJ1-1, the full variable domain is DTGVSQNPRHKITKRGQNVTFRCDPISEHNRLYWYRQTLGQGPEFLTYFQNEAQLEKSRLLSDRFSAERPKGSFSTLEIQRTEQGDSAMYLCASSLSGQNTEAFFGQGTRLTVV.

This clone occurred once. The chain combines TRBV5-1 with TRBJ2-7; 11 bases are a match to TRBD1. This CDR3 is 14 amino acids long. Germline V CDR1 and CDR2: SGHRS, YFSETQ. V shed 3 bases and J 6 bases; nucleotides not matched to a gene: 5. The CDR3 spells CASSSDRGPTEQYF. CDR3 coding DNA: TGCGCCAGCAGCTCGGACAGGGGGCCTACCGAGCAGTACTTC.

In its sample, this clone was seen once. This chain connects TRBV25-1 to TRBJ2-5; D not certain. Trimming pared 1 base from V and 4 bases from J, leaving 7 bases between. The germline V gene has CDR1 MGHDK and CDR2 SYGVNS. This CDR3 contains 13 residues. CDR3 loop: CASSEWVGETQYF. CDR3 coding DNA: TGTGCCAGCAGTGAATGGGTGGGAGAGACCCAGTACTTC.

J is TRBJ1-5 and V is TRBV2; D call uncertain. The V end was cut by 6 bases, the J end by 5 bases, with 14 bases between. Germline V lookup: CDR1 SNHLY, CDR2 FYNNEI. This CDR3 comprises 14 residues. The CDR3 DNA reads as TGTGCCAGCAGCAAGGGAGGTCTGGATCAGCCCCAGCATTTT. This codes for CASSKGGLDQPQHF.

The V and J genes are TRBV15 and TRBJ2-1, with 8 bases matching TRBD2. The CDR3 covers 16 residues. CDR1 is LNHNV, CDR2 YYDKDF, per germline (reference sequence). V lost 5 bases and J lost 0; bases outside the gene matches: 6. The CDR3 DNA reads TGTGCCACCAGCTCTGGGACTAGGAGCTCCTACAATGAGCAGTTCTTC. It encodes CATSSGTRSSYNEQFF.

The chain recombines TRBV15 with TRBJ2-1; perhaps TRBD1 as D (6 bases). The ends were cut back, 0 bases at V and 0 bases at J, with 18 bases in the middle. The CDR3 has 19 amino acids. The germline V gene has CDR1 LNHNV and CDR2 YYDKDF (reference sequence). The CDR3 sequence: CATSRDRTAGRSSYNEQFF. The CDR3 region has the DNA TGTGCCACCAGCAGAGATAGGACAGCCGGGCGAAGCTCCTACAATGAGCAGTTCTTC.

V and J are TRBV19 and TRBJ1-5; 8 bases fit TRBD1. The CDR3 totals 15 residues. V dropped 1 base and J dropped 2; count of bases not matched to a gene: 1. Germline lookup yields CDR1 LNHDA and CDR2 SQIVND (reference sequence). The CDR3 protein is CASSIAGGGNQPQHF. The CDR3 DNA reads as TGTGCCAGTAGTATAGCAGGGGGCGGCAATCAGCCCCAGCATTTT.

J is TRBJ2-3 and V is TRBV4-2; no reliable D call. CDR1 is LGHNA, CDR2 YNFKEQ, per germline. V dropped 1 base and J dropped 0 bases, with 14 bases sitting between them. There are 17 residues in the CDR3. CDR3 region: CASSQGSRRSSTDTQYF. The CDR3 nucleotides read TGTGCCAGCAGCCAAGGCAGCCGGCGTTCTAGCACAGATACGCAGTATTTT.

V gene TRBV6-5 combines with J gene TRBJ1-1; TRBD1 aligns across 7 bases. The CDR3 is 15 residues long. The V segment lost 5 bases and the J segment 5 bases; nucleotides outside the gene matches: 11. Germline V lookup: CDR1 MNHEY, CDR2 SVGAGI. CDR3 DNA sequence: TGTGCCAGCAGTCTCCACACAGGGGAGGGGACTGAAGCTTTCTTT. Translation: CASSLHTGEGTEAFF.

The V call is TRBV21-1, the J call TRBJ1-5; the table's D call, TRBD1, was not checked against the DNA. TRBV21-1 is a pseudogene. The CDR3 sequence is 16 residues long. The CDR3 DNA reads as TGTGCCAGCAGCAAAGCGCTACAGGGCCCCGGGCAGCCCCAGCATTTT. Translation: CASSKALQGPGQPQHF.

The sample holds one count of this clone. Other nucleotide sequences in the sample specify the same CDR3. V gene TRBV28 combines with J gene TRBJ2-3; unclear D gene. The CDR3 has 11 residues. Germline-derived CDR1 and CDR2 are MDHEN and SYDVKM. V lost 5 bases to trimming and J lost 5 bases, with 5 bases between them. For the CDR3, the DNA is TGTGCCAGCAGTCGCGTAGATACGCAGTATTTT. Protein: CASSRVDTQYF.

The chain links TRBV5-6 to TRBJ2-1; the D is unclear. Germline V CDR1 and CDR2: SGHDT, YYEEEE. This CDR3 has 15 residues. Between the trimmed V and J ends, which lost 4 bases and 0 bases, there was a span of 11 bases. In nucleotides, the CDR3 is TGTGCCAGCAGCCCGGGTGGGGTCTCCTACAATGAGCAGTTCTTC. Its protein product is CASSPGGVSYNEQFF. Full variable domain (remainder filled in from reference TRBV5-6 and TRBJ2-1): DAGVTQSPTHLIKTRGQQVTLRCSPKSGHDTVSWYQQALGQGPQFIFQYYEEEERQRGNFPDRFSGHQFPNYSSELNVNALLLGDSALYLCASSPGGVSYNEQFFGPGTRLTVL.

The chain links TRBV14 to TRBJ1-3; the D is unclear. This CDR3 has 14 residues. Trimming cost V 4 bases and J 0 bases, with 7 bases left between them. Germline assignment: CDR1 SGHDN and CDR2 FVKESK. The CDR3 is CASSPSYSGNTIYF. The CDR3 DNA is TGTGCCAGCAGCCCGTCGTACTCTGGAAACACCATATATTTT.

This chain uses TRBV11-1 with TRBJ2-5; D is unresolved. The ends were cut back, 3 bases at V and 4 bases at J, with 12 bases in the middle. CDR1 is SGHAT and CDR2 is FQDESV in the germline V gene (reference sequence). The length of the CDR3 is 14 residues. The chain's CDR3 is CASSLSGWVETQYF. DNA for the CDR3: TGTGCCAGCAGCTTGTCCGGTTGGGTAGAGACCCAGTACTTC.

In DNA, the CDR3 is TGCGCCAGCAGCTTGGGTCAGGGCCCAGAATCCCATGGCTACACCTTC. Its translation: CASSLGQGPESHGYTF. The gene calls are TRBV5-1 and TRBJ1-2; D perhaps matches TRBD1 (5 bases). This CDR3 has 16 amino acids. The V gene's germline CDR1 is SGHRS and CDR2 YFSETQ. Trimming stripped 0 bases from V and 6 bases from J, with 18 bases between.

The chain links TRBV9 to TRBJ2-7; tentative D call: TRBD1 (6 bases). The V and J ends lost 3 bases and 3 bases respectively, with 10 bases between them. The CDR3 length is 13 residues. Per the germline V gene, CDR1 is SGDLS and CDR2 is YYNGEE. The CDR3 here is CASSGDRHYEQYF. The DNA of the CDR3 is TGTGCCAGCAGCGGTGACAGGCACTACGAGCAGTACTTC.

V and J are TRBV27 and TRBJ1-5, with D maybe TRBD1 (5 bases). The V gene lost 9 bases and the J gene lost 6 bases, with 24 bases spanning the gap. The CDR3 extends over 16 amino acids. The germline V gene encodes CDR1 MNHEY and CDR2 SMNVEV (reference sequence). The CDR3 DNA sequence: TGTGCCAGTCAAAAAACAGTCGGGACGGGGGTTCAGCCCCAGCATTTT. It yields the protein CASQKTVGTGVQPQHF.

V and J are TRBV3-1 (or the pseudogene TRBV3-2) and TRBJ1-1; D ambiguous. The germline V gene has CDR1 LGHDT and CDR2 YNNKEL (reference sequence). The CDR3 has 12 amino acids. V was shortened by 0 bases and J by 11 bases, with 10 bases between the two germline ends. The CDR3 DNA is TGTGCCAGCAGCCAAGAAGGGTCGGGGGCTTTCTTT. This gives the protein CASSQEGSGAFF.

V gene TRBV5-1 combines with J gene TRBJ1-1; D is unresolved. Trimming took 4 bases from V and 1 from J, leaving 8 bases between them. Germline V CDR1 and CDR2: SGHRS, YFSETQ. The CDR3 consists of 13 residues. The CDR3 region has the DNA TGCGCCAGCAGCCCCCTCAAGAACACTGAAGCTTTCTTT. Its translation is CASSPLKNTEAFF. Looking up the rest from reference TRBV5-1 and TRBJ1-1 gives the full variable domain: KAGVTQTPRYLIKTRGQQVTLSCSPISGHRSVSWYQQTPGQGLQFLFEYFSETQRNKGNFPGRFSGRQFSNSRSEMNVSTLELGDSALYLCASSPLKNTEAFFGQGTRLTVV.

The CDR3 spells CASSPEPYTQYF. The CDR3, as DNA: TGTGCCAGCAGCCCCGAGCCATATACGCAGTATTTT. J is TRBJ2-3 and V is TRBV7-9; D ambiguous. The germline V and J ends were trimmed by 5 bases and 7 bases, with 10 bases remaining between them. The CDR3 is 12 amino acids. CDR1 is SEHNR and CDR2 is FQNEAQ in the germline V gene (reference sequence).

This chain joins TRBV7-2 and TRBJ1-5, with D perhaps matching TRBD1 (6 bases). V lost 0 bases and J lost 2, with 17 bases in between. The germline CDR1 and CDR2 sequences are SGHTA and FQGNSA. This CDR3 comprises 18 residues. The CDR3 sequence is CASSLAMGPTGGNQPQHF. DNA of the CDR3: TGTGCCAGCAGCTTAGCGATGGGTCCGACAGGAGGCAATCAGCCCCAGCATTTT. Based on the CDR3 plus reference TRBV7-2 and TRBJ1-5, the full variable domain is GAGVSQSPSNKVTEKGKDVELRCDPISGHTALYWYRQSLGQGLEFLIYFQGNSAPDKSGLPSDRFSAERTGGSVSTLTIQRTQQEDSAVYLCASSLAMGPTGGNQPQHFGDGTRLSIL.